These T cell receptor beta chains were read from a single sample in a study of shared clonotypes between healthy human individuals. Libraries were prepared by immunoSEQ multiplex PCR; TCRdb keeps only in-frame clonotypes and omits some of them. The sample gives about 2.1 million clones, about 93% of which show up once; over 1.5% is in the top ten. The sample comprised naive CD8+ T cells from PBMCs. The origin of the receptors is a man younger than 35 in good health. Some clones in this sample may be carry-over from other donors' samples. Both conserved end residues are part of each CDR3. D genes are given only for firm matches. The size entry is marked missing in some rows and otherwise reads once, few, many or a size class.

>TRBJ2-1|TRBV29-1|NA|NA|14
TGCAGCGTTGCGGAACTAGATTACTACAATGAGCAGTTCTTC
CSVAELDYYNEQFF
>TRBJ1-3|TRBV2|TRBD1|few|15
TGTGCCAGCAGTGAGAAGGACAGGGCTGGAAACACCATATATTTT
CASSEKDRAGNTIYF
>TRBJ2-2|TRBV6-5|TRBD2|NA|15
TGTGCCAGCAGTCCAGCGGGAGTTAACACCGGGGAGCTGTTTTTT
CASSPAGVNTGELFF
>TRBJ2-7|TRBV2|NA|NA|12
TGTGCCAGCATGGGTCCACCCTACGAGCAGTACTTC
CASMGPPYEQYF
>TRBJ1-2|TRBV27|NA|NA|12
TGTGCCAGCATGGGCTGGAACTATGGCTACACCTTC
CASMGWNYGYTF
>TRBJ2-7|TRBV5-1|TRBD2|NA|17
TGCGCCAGCAGCAAGGGACTAGCGGGAGGGTCCTCCTACGAGCAGTACTTC
CASSKGLAGGSSYEQYF
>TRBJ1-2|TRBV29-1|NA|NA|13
TGCAGCGTTGACCAGGGGAGTAGCTATGGCTACACCTTC
CSVDQGSSYGYTF
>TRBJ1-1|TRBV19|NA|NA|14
TGTGCCAGTAGTATCGGCTATTCAAACACTGAAGCTTTCTTT
CASSIGYSNTEAFF
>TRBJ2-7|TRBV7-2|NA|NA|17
TGTGCCAGCAGCTTAGAGGGGCCTGCTACCTGGGGCTACGAGCAGTACTTC
CASSLEGPATWGYEQYF
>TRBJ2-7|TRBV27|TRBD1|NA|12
TGTGCCACCGGGACAGGTCCTTACGAGCAGTACTTC
CATGTGPYEQYF
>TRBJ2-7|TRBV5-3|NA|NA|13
TGTGCCAGAATTGGGTCACGGGGCTACGAGCAGTACTTC
CARIGSRGYEQYF
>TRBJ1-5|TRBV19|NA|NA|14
TGTGCCAGTAATCCCAGGGGAAGCAATCAGCCCCAGCATTTT
CASNPRGSNQPQHF
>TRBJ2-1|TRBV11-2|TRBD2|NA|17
TGTGCCAGCAGCCCAAATGGGGCTAGCGGAAGGGGAGATGAGCAGTTCTTC
CASSPNGASGRGDEQFF
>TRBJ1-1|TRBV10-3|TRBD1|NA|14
TGTGCCATCAGGGGGACAGGGGGCCTGGCTGAAGCTTTCTTT
CAIRGTGGLAEAFF
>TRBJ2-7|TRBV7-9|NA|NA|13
TGTGCCAGCAGCTTAGATACCTTCTACGAGCAGTACTTC
CASSLDTFYEQYF
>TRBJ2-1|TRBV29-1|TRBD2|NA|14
TGCAGCGTTTTGAAGCGGGAGGGCCCCAATGAGCAGTTCTTC
CSVLKREGPNEQFF
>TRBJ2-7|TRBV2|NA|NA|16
TGTGCCAGCAGTGGGGGGCCTAGCGACGTCTCCTACGAGCAGTACTTC
CASSGGPSDVSYEQYF
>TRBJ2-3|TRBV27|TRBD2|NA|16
TGTGCCAGCAGTTTATATTCCGGGAGGGGAACAGATACGCAGTATTTT
CASSLYSGRGTDTQYF
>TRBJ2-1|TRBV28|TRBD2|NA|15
TGTGCCAGCAGTAAGGGACTAGCGGCCTACAATGAGCAGTTCTTC
CASSKGLAAYNEQFF
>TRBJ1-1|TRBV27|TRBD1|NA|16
TGTGCCAGCAGTTTATCGGACAGGGGGCCACCGGCTGAAGCTTTCTTT
CASSLSDRGPPAEAFF
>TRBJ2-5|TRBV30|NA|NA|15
TGTGCCTGGAGCCCGGGAGCGGCCGCTGAAGAGACCCAGTACTTC
CAWSPGAAAEETQYF
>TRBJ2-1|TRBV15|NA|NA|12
TGTGCCACCAGCCCGTCCTACAATGAGCAGTTCTTC
CATSPSYNEQFF